This T cell receptor (beta chain) was recorded in a study of cytomegalovirus exposure and HLA in healthy donors. PCR employed 60 Vbeta and 13 Jbeta primers. Clones were sequenced by immunoSEQ multiplex PCR, and TCRdb holds only the in-frame ones, with some missing. The top ten hold about 2.2% of the sample, which has approximately 140,000 clones, over 75% seen once. This clone appeared once. Source material: PBMCs. This TCR was sampled from a man aged 30 to 45 in good health and CMV-seronegative.

The DNA of the CDR3 is TGTGCCAGCAGTCTACTAGCGGGAGCCGGGTACAATGAGCAGTTCTTC. It yields the protein CASSLLAGAGYNEQFF. The V call is TRBV28, the J call TRBJ2-1, with TRBD2 matching 11 bases. The CDR3 is made up of 16 amino acids. Per germline, CDR1 MDHEN and CDR2 SYDVKM. V was pared by 5 bases and J by 4 bases, with 7 bases of the junction left unmatched.